These 32 T cell receptor beta chains were all obtained from the same sample, sequenced in a study of Graves' ophthalmopathy and Graves' hyperthyroidism. RNA transcripts served as template for amplifying TCR beta CDR3 sequences. First-round RT-PCR employed HTBI primers, with a second-round multiplex PCR after it. TCRdb redid the calling of the multiplex PCR reads with MiXCR, one entry per CDR3 protein. Altogether around 470,000 distinct CDR3 sequences are present, approximately 15% being singletons, with the ten largest covering over 8%. The sample was blood. These receptors all come from a woman aged 25 to 39 with Graves' ophthalmopathy.

The table lists this clonotype with many counts. The DNA of the CDR3 is TGTGCCAGTCAGGTCGGGACGGGGAGCTCCTACGAGCAGTACTTC. Amino acids: CASQVGTGSSYEQYF. The V call is TRBV2, the J call TRBJ2-7; D might be TRBD1 or TRBD2, each matching 5 bases. V shed 9 bases and J shed 0 bases, with 18 bases lying between them. Germline CDR1 and CDR2: SNHLY and FYNNEI. CDR3 length: 15 amino acids.

The sample holds many counts of this clonotype. The chain links TRBV6-2 or TRBV6-3 to TRBJ1-3; tentative D call: TRBD1 (6 bases). The CDR3 length is 14 residues. The V gene's germline CDR1 is MNHEY and CDR2 SVGEGT. V shed 5 bases and J shed 3 bases, with 11 bases lying between them. CDR3 sequence: CASSPGDYGNTIYF. The CDR3 coding sequence is TGTGCCAGCAGTCCAGGGGATTATGGAAACACCATATATTTT.

This clonotype was seen at least ten times. The J gene is TRBJ2-4, the V gene TRBV19, with 11 bases identical to TRBD2. CDR1 is LNHDA, CDR2 SQIVND, per germline (reference sequence). CDR3 length: 15 residues. V lost 7 bases and J lost 9; bases outside the gene matches: 11. The CDR3 DNA reads as TGTGCCAGTACTGCTACTAGCGGGAGAGGGGGCATTCAGTACTTC. Protein product: CASTATSGRGGIQYF.

The V gene is TRBV28, the J gene TRBJ2-7; maybe TRBD1 (6 bases). V lost 7 bases, J lost 5 bases, and 24 bases lay in between. The germline V gene encodes CDR1 MDHEN and CDR2 SYDVKM. The CDR3 is 16 residues long. CDR3 sequence: CASTLTRGTLFHEQYF. Written as DNA, the CDR3 is TGTGCCAGCACCCTAACCAGGGGTACCCTTTTCCACGAGCAGTACTTC. Full variable domain (outside the CDR3, taken from reference TRBV28 and TRBJ2-7): DVKVTQSSRYLVKRTGEKVFLECVQDMDHENMFWYRQDPGLGLRLIYFSYDVKMKEKGDIPEGYSVSREKKERFSLILESASTNQTSMYLCASTLTRGTLFHEQYFGPGTRLTVT.

In its sample, this clonotype was seen a few times. J is TRBJ2-5 and V is TRBV5-4; D call uncertain. CDR3 length: 14 residues. V gave up 2 bases and J gave up 2 bases, with 10 bases separating them. Germline V gives CDR1 SGHNT, CDR2 YYREEE (reference sequence). DNA of the CDR3: TGTGCCAGCAGCTTAACCGCGGATCAAGAGACCCAGTACTTC. Translation gives CASSLTADQETQYF.

This clonotype appeared many times. The chain employs TRBV2 and TRBJ2-2; 7 bases fit TRBD1. This CDR3 comprises 16 residues. V lost 8 bases to trimming and J lost 5 bases; unmatched junction nucleotides: 14. The germline V gene encodes CDR1 SNHLY and CDR2 FYNNEI. The CDR3 sequence: CASLKTYRGGTGELFF. The CDR3 region has the DNA TGTGCCAGCCTGAAGACCTACAGGGGTGGAACCGGGGAGCTGTTTTTT. Together with reference TRBV2 and TRBJ2-2, the CDR3 gives the full variable domain: EPEVTQTPSHQVTQMGQEVILRCVPISNHLYFYWYRQILGQKVEFLVSFYNNEISEKSEIFDDQFSVERPDGSNFTLKIRSTKLEDSAMYFCASLKTYRGGTGELFFGEGSRLTVL.

This clonotype has more than one count but fewer than ten. The chain is built from TRBV3-1 and TRBJ2-7; a possible D gene is TRBD2 (5 bases). Germline V gives CDR1 LGHDT, CDR2 YNNKEL (reference sequence). The V end was cut by 1 base, the J end by 2 bases, with 12 bases between. The CDR3 runs 15 residues. In DNA, the CDR3 is TGTGCCAGCAGCCAAGCGCCAGCGGCTACCTACGAGCAGTACTTC. Amino acids: CASSQAPAATYEQYF.

This clonotype was picked up many times. The chain links TRBV28 to TRBJ2-5, with 12 nucleotides matching TRBD1. J was trimmed by 4 bases and V by 6 bases; bases with no gene match: 18. This CDR3 spans 19 amino acids. The V gene's germline CDR1 is MDHEN and CDR2 SYDVKM. This chain's CDR3 is CASSLGQGASSLRGETQYF. The CDR3 bases are TGTGCCAGCAGCCTGGGACAGGGGGCGAGTTCGCTCCGGGGAGAGACCCAGTACTTC.

On this clonotype itself: At one end, the junction sequence differs from germline, possibly due to a read error. The chain employs TRBV9 and TRBJ1-1; D not resolved. Germline values: CDR1 SGDLS, CDR2 YYNGEE. This CDR3 has 14 amino acids. The DNA of the CDR3 is TGTGCCTGCAGCGTAGACGAGGTGAGCACTGAAGCTTTCTTT. Protein product: CACSVDEVSTEAFF.

This clonotype was detected many times. This chain connects TRBV29-1 to TRBJ2-7; tentatively, D is TRBD2 (5 bases). The CDR3 contains 12 residues. V gave up 5 bases and J gave up 2 bases, with 10 bases separating them. Germline V gene data show CDR1 as SQVTM and CDR2 as ANQGSEA. The CDR3: CSVRDGTYEQYF. In DNA form, the CDR3 reads TGCAGCGTTCGAGACGGGACCTACGAGCAGTACTTC.

The table lists this clonotype with many counts. This chain joins TRBV6-1 and TRBJ1-1; TRBD1 matches at 9 bases. The junction had 4 bases not matched to a gene; V was cut back by 8 bases and J by 3 bases. Germline loops: CDR1 MNHNS, CDR2 SASEGT. The CDR3 extends over 13 amino acids. The CDR3 DNA is TGTGCCAGCGGGGACAGGGTCTACACTGAAGCTTTCTTT. Translating gives CASGDRVYTEAFF.

Regarding this clonotype: The junction does not match germline at one end; this may be a read error. The genes are TRBV28 and TRBJ1-6; D not resolved. This CDR3 is 14 amino acids long. Germline V gene lookup returns CDR1 MDHEN and CDR2 SYDVKM. The CDR3 DNA reads as TGTGCCAGCATTTTACGCAGAAGTAATTCACCCCTCCACTTT. Residues: CASILRRSNSPLHF.

This clonotype was counted ten times or more. The V call is TRBV27, the J call TRBJ2-4, with a weak D call TRBD1 (6 bases). V gave up 5 bases and J gave up 6 bases, with 14 bases separating them. The CDR3 contains 14 residues. The germline V gene encodes CDR1 MNHEY and CDR2 SMNVEV (reference sequence). The CDR3 DNA reads as TGTGCCAGCAGTACAGGCCAGGGGAGAAACATTCAGTACTTC. Amino acid sequence: CASSTGQGRNIQYF.

This clonotype was found many times. The chain couples TRBV5-1 to TRBJ2-7; 8 bases match TRBD1. This CDR3 is built from 15 residues. V dropped 0 bases and J dropped 1; count of bases not matched to a gene: 3. Germline lookup yields CDR1 SGHRS and CDR2 YFSETQ. This CDR3 is CASSLAGTGSYEQYF. The CDR3 coding sequence is TGCGCCAGCAGCTTGGCCGGGACAGGTTCCTACGAGCAGTACTTC.

This clonotype was seen only once. A clone one base away is much larger, so this may be a read error. This sequence joins TRBV24-1 and TRBJ2-5, with 8 bases lining up with TRBD1. Germline V gives CDR1 KGHDR, CDR2 SFDVKD. V dropped 3 bases and J dropped 2; count of bases not matched to a gene: 4. This CDR3 has 15 residues. CDR3 coding DNA: TGTGCCACCAGTGATAATGGGACAGGACAAGAGACCCAGTACTTC. This gives the protein CATSDNGTGQETQYF.

This clonotype was found many times. This chain uses TRBV20-1 with TRBJ1-6; 7 bases match TRBD1. Germline CDR1 reads DFQATT; CDR2 reads SNEGSKA (reference sequence). The J segment lost 8 bases and the V segment lost 3 bases, leaving 10 bases of the junction unmatched. CDR3 length: 15 amino acids. In nucleotides, the CDR3 is TGCAGTGCTAGGCCGTTGCGACAGGGAGATTCACCCCTCCACTTT. Amino acids: CSARPLRQGDSPLHF.

At least ten counts were recorded for this clonotype. The rearrangement uses TRBV28 and TRBJ1-2, with 7 bases fitting TRBD1. Germline V gene lookup returns CDR1 MDHEN and CDR2 SYDVKM. The J segment lost 4 bases and the V segment lost 6 bases, leaving 8 bases of the junction unmatched. This CDR3 spans 14 amino acids. The CDR3 region is CASRRDSASYGYTF. The DNA of the CDR3 is TGTGCCAGCAGACGGGACAGCGCTTCCTATGGCTACACCTTC.

This clonotype occurred many times. The gene calls are TRBV6-2 or TRBV6-3 and TRBJ1-5; D not resolved. The V gene's germline CDR1 is MNHEY and CDR2 SVGEGT. The CDR3 extends over 18 amino acids. The V and J ends lost 1 base and 2 bases respectively, with 18 bases between them. The CDR3 coding sequence is TGTGCCAGCAGTTACTTATTGGTTCGGGGTTCGGGCAATCAGCCCCAGCATTTT. Residues: CASSYLLVRGSGNQPQHF.

This clonotype was counted only a few times. The rearrangement joins TRBV11-2 to TRBJ2-7; maybe TRBD1 (6 bases). CDR1 is SGHAT and CDR2 is FQNNGV in the germline V gene. The CDR3 length is 15 residues. The ends were cut back, 6 bases at V and 3 bases at J, with 18 bases in the middle. CDR3 residues: CASRDHRDNGYEQYF. The CDR3 DNA follows: TGTGCCAGCAGGGACCACCGGGACAATGGCTACGAGCAGTACTTC.

This clonotype showed up many times. This chain joins TRBV27 and TRBJ2-7; D is possibly TRBD1 or TRBD2 (5 bases each). This CDR3 spans 13 amino acids. Deletions cut 11 bases from V and 0 bases from J, with 14 bases between. Germline lookup yields CDR1 MNHEY and CDR2 SMNVEV (reference sequence). The DNA for the CDR3 is TGTGCCGCAAGAGGGGTTAGCTCCTACGAGCAGTACTTC. As protein: CAARGVSSYEQYF.

This clonotype was seen repeatedly, ten times or more. This rearrangement joins TRBV20-1 to TRBJ1-5; the D is unclear. The V end lost 6 bases, the J end lost 0 bases, and 9 bases lay between the germline ends. Germline CDR1 reads DFQATT; CDR2 reads SNEGSKA (reference sequence). The CDR3 loop spans 13 amino acids. CDR3 sequence: CSASENSNQPQHF. In DNA, the CDR3 is TGCAGTGCGTCCGAAAATAGCAATCAGCCCCAGCATTTT.

The sample holds a few counts of this clonotype. V usage is TRBV2 and J usage is TRBJ2-7; TRBD1 or TRBD2 may be the D gene (5 bases each). V was shortened by 3 bases and J by 2 bases, with 17 bases between the two germline ends. The CDR3 is 16 amino acids. Germline V gene sequence: CDR1 SNHLY, CDR2 FYNNEI. The chain's CDR3 is CASSDKRIGTTYEQYF. Here the CDR3 DNA reads TGTGCCAGCAGTGACAAGAGGATTGGGACGACCTACGAGCAGTACTTC. Combining the CDR3 with reference TRBV2 and TRBJ2-7 gives the whole variable domain EPEVTQTPSHQVTQMGQEVILRCVPISNHLYFYWYRQILGQKVEFLVSFYNNEISEKSEIFDDQFSVERPDGSNFTLKIRSTKLEDSAMYFCASSDKRIGTTYEQYFGPGTRLTVT.

This clonotype was counted many times. V and J are TRBV18 and TRBJ2-7; no clear D. Trimming took 0 bases from V and 4 from J, leaving 10 bases between them. The CDR3 contains 14 residues. CDR1 is KGHSH and CDR2 is LQKENI in the germline V gene. CDR3 in DNA: TGTGCCAGCTCACCACCGGCGCGTGGGTACGAGCAGTACTTC. Its protein is CASSPPARGYEQYF.

In its sample, this clonotype was seen many times. The V and J genes are TRBV11-2 and TRBJ2-7, with 13 bases matching TRBD2. Germline V gene lookup returns CDR1 SGHAT and CDR2 FQNNGV. Germline trimming cut 6 bases from V and 6 bases from J; bases unmatched to any gene: 8. The CDR3 contains 15 residues. This CDR3 is CASRSLAGGLGEQYF. Here the CDR3 DNA reads TGTGCCAGCAGATCACTAGCGGGGGGGCTGGGCGAGCAGTACTTC.

Concerning this clonotype: A much larger clone lies one base from this, so it may be a read error. The DNA of the CDR3 is TGTGCCAGCACCGGGGCTAGCGGCGAGACAGATACGCAGTATTTT. This sequence encodes CASTGASGETDTQYF. This rearrangement joins TRBV12-3 or TRBV12-4 to TRBJ2-3, with TRBD2 matching over 7 bases. Trimming removed 7 bases from V and 3 bases from J; junction bases left unmatched: 10. The length of the CDR3 is 15 residues.

This clonotype was picked up many times. The chain carries TRBV27 and TRBJ1-6; D is perhaps TRBD1 (5 bases). Germline CDR1 reads MNHEY; CDR2 reads SMNVEV (reference sequence). The CDR3 is made up of 13 amino acids. The V end lost 5 bases, the J end lost 12 bases, and 14 bases lay between the germline ends. The CDR3 spells CASSPPRGEPLHF. DNA for the CDR3: TGTGCCAGCAGTCCGCCTCGGGGGGAACCCCTCCACTTT.

The gene calls are TRBV15 and TRBJ1-5; D not certain. In germline, CDR1 is LNHNV, CDR2 YYDKDF (reference sequence). The CDR3 has 13 residues. Trimming pared 3 bases from V and 7 bases from J, leaving 10 bases between. The CDR3 sequence is CATSRALGQPQHF. CDR3 coding DNA: TGTGCCACCAGCAGGGCCCTGGGGCAGCCCCAGCATTTT.

This clonotype was recorded a few times. The chain has TRBV11-2 and TRBJ1-6, with D perhaps TRBD1 (5 bases). This CDR3 contains 14 residues. Germline V CDR1 and CDR2: SGHAT, FQNNGV. V dropped 4 bases and J dropped 10 bases, with 14 bases sitting between them. The CDR3 sequence is CASSSGGEDSPLHF. In DNA form, the CDR3 reads TGTGCCAGCAGCTCAGGAGGGGAAGACTCACCCCTCCACTTT.

This clonotype was detected many times. The gene calls are TRBV7-2 and TRBJ1-1, with TRBD1 as a possible D gene (5 bases). The CDR3 runs to 14 residues. Germline V CDR1 and CDR2: SGHTA, FQGNSA. The germline V and J ends were trimmed by 5 bases and 5 bases, with 15 bases remaining between them. In nucleotides, the CDR3 is TGTGCCAGCAGCGTAACGAGATGGGGGACTGAAGCTTTCTTT. Encoded protein: CASSVTRWGTEAFF.

This clonotype was seen many times. The rearrangement uses TRBV5-6 and TRBJ2-7; 9 nucleotides agree with TRBD2. The V and J ends lost 4 bases and 3 bases, in that order; junction bases with no gene match: 5. The germline V gene has CDR1 SGHDT and CDR2 YYEEEE. This CDR3 comprises 14 residues. CDR3 sequence: CASSRYSGGYEQYF. Here the CDR3 DNA reads TGTGCCAGCAGCCGTTATAGCGGGGGCTACGAGCAGTACTTC.

This clonotype was seen many times. V and J are TRBV20-1 and TRBJ1-6; the match to TRBD1 covers 7 bases. The CDR3 sequence is 16 residues long. V lost 0 bases and J lost 5; bases outside the gene matches: 7. Per germline, CDR1 DFQATT and CDR2 SNEGSKA (reference sequence). CDR3 region: CSARDLAGGDNSPLHF. The CDR3 DNA reads as TGCAGTGCTAGAGATTTGGCAGGGGGGGATAATTCACCCCTCCACTTT.

The sample holds many counts of this clonotype. V gene TRBV9 combines with J gene TRBJ1-6; TRBD1 agrees at 8 bases. This CDR3 contains 15 residues. Germline trimming cut 0 bases from V and 9 bases from J; bases unmatched to any gene: 5. Germline V gene lookup returns CDR1 SGDLS and CDR2 YYNGEE. CDR3 DNA sequence: TGTGCCAGCAGCGTAGGCTCAGGGGGCCGTTCACCCCTCCACTTT. It encodes CASSVGSGGRSPLHF.